This T cell receptor (beta chain) was observed in a study of shared clonotypes between healthy human individuals (dated by TCRdb to 2018 to 2020). Describing the broader study: The cohort included three men and two women between 18 and 49 years of age. For each donor, three plates each were used for CD4 naive and CD4 memory, two plates were used for CD8 naive, and one plate was used for CD8 memory. Between about 0.9 and 10 billion PBMCs per donor were obtained by leukapheresis. To estimate repertoire size and how much clonotype sharing occurs between individuals, the study deeply sequenced the blood TCR repertoires of roughly 5 healthy adults. Libraries were prepared and TCR repertoires were sequenced by different laboratories using diverse techniques, in order to increase sequencing depth and limit assay-specific biases.

Overall study results and their limits: Naive subsets generally had larger estimated clonotype richness than memory subsets did. Even with the large sequencing depth, rarefaction of the sorted-subset datasets indicated that sequencing was incomplete. Sharing across a few donors was observed for around 5% of naive CD4, 3.5% of naive CD8, 2% to 2.5% of memory CD4, and around 0.4% of memory CD8 clonotypes. Based on pairwise subsampling, the degree of clonotype sharing among donors was expected to be affected by sequencing depth. Compared with non-shared clonotypes, clonotypes shared by all four sorted-subset donors had higher generation probabilities. Only blood was sampled, and tissue TCR repertoires likely differ from those in blood. Because the study included a small number of donors, the genetic and exposure-history diversity represented was limited.

Donors were healthy HIV-negative adults with no recently reported acute infections or vaccinations. Only Caucasian adults living in Nashville, Tennessee, USA were represented among the donors. CD4+ T cells were enriched by magnetic negative selection; naive cells were then positively selected on CD45RA, and the negative fraction formed the memory subset. Blood was obtained by leukapheresis, after which PBMCs were separated by Ficoll-Histopaque density gradient centrifugation and cryopreserved in liquid nitrogen vapor phase. Purity and quantity of every magnetically sorted T cell population were checked by analytical flow cytometry. From each sorted fraction, genomic DNA was isolated and quantified by UV absorbance on a Nanodrop 2000c. As to this clone: Its target antigen remains unknown. Within one base of it there is no much larger clone, and no base qualities were kept.

Using the deep immunoSEQ assay, multiplex PCR amplified TCR CDR3 regions from genomic DNA. Genomic DNA extracted from each cell subset was distributed evenly over all wells of several immunoSEQ 96-well plates, and each plate served as one replicate. For sorted subsets, about 210 ng of genomic DNA, equivalent to 30,000 or so T cell genomes, went into each replicate PCR. Purified libraries were measured with a Qubit 3.0 fluorometer, size-checked on a Bioanalyzer 2100, and measured again with the KAPA Library Quantification kit. Every immunoSEQ 96-well plate was sequenced on a separate single-read 150-cycle Illumina NextSeq 550 flow cell. As for how the authors treated the data: Because only junctional sequences without quality scores were contained in the immunoSEQ output, filtering matching that applied to full-length reads could not be performed. To assign V/J genes and CDR3, sequences were annotated against IMGT germline references using PyIR, a Python wrapper for IgBLAST v1.9. Reads were filtered out if the reads had weak V/J assignments (E-value above 1e-6), no CDR3, stop codons, out-of-frame junctions, or ambiguous translated residues. V3J clonotypes were defined by identical inferred V gene, J gene, and CDR3 amino acid sequence. Percentage overlap between repertoires was computed as shared unique clonotypes divided by the size of the smaller repertoire. Three approaches were used to assess repertoire richness: RTK rarefaction, the Chao1 estimator, and Recon v2.1 estimates of unobserved clonotypes. Generation probabilities were computed with OLGA for all TCRbeta clonotypes obtained by the gDNA method from several donors. In TCRdb, the immuneACCESS table is reduced to in-frame sequences with V and J assigned. These tables do not hold every clone; where another copy was compared, an unresolved V gene accounts for under half, and the others remain unexplained. V and J calls and clone size are copied from that table; D and trimming were computed from the DNA. This sample lists more than 2,000,000 clones; approximately 92% were detected once. Over 0.12% of the sample belongs to the ten largest clones.

Via the germline V gene (reference sequence), CDR1 is SEHNR and CDR2 FQNEAQ. The CDR3 runs 17 residues from the cysteine to the phenylalanine. Only the CDR3 DNA is retained, 51 bases long and in frame from the first base. Trimming at the junction amounts to 1 base on V and 0 bases on J, and the germline ends lie 13 bases apart. The receptor comes from a man between 18 and 35 years old in good health. Recombination linked TRBV7-9 to TRBJ1-3; the D gene is unclear. The sample taken for sequencing was naive CD4+ T cells sorted from blood. Per the publication, the cell subset or site label means: CD45RA+ positively selected. The nucleotides read TGTGCCAGCAGCTTAGGTCTCAGGACGGACTCTGGAAACACCATATATTTT. It translates to CASSLGLRTDSGNTIYF.